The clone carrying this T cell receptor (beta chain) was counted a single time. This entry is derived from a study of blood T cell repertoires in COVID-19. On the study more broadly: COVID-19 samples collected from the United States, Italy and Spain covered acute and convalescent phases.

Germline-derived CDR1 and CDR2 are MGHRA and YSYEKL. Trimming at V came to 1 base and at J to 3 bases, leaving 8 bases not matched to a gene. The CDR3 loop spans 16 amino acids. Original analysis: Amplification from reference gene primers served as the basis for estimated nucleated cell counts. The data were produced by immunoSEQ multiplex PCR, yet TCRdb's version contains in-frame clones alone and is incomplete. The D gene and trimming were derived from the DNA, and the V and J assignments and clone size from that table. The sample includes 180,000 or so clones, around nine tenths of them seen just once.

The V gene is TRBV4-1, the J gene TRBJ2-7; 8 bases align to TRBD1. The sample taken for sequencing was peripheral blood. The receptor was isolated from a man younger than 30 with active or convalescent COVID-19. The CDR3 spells CASSQVGQGPNYEQYF. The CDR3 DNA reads TGCGCCAGCAGCCAAGTCGGACAGGGACCTAACTACGAGCAGTACTTC.